Below are 17 T cell receptor beta chains sequenced from a single sample in a study of Ad26.COV2.S vaccination and SARS-CoV-2 variants. Produced via immunoSEQ multiplex PCR; TCRdb's table is partial and in-frame only. The data contain 400,000 to 500,000 clones, roughly nine tenths of them singletons. Treatment meaning: 15 to 20 received Ad26.COV2.S at low or high dose, single or two shots; about 5 received placebo; per-sample allocation not given. Sample collection was performed on day 63 after the first vaccine or placebo injection. The sequenced sample was peripheral blood, obtained in a trial of Ad26.COV2.S vaccine versus placebo. These receptors originate from a person aged 18-60 years who received the Ad26.COV2.S COVID-19 vaccine or a placebo.

This sequence joins TRBV18 and TRBJ2-1, with TRBD2 matching over 7 bases. The junction had 5 bases not matched to a gene; V was cut back by 6 bases and J by 0 bases. Germline values: CDR1 KGHSH, CDR2 LQKENI. The CDR3 totals 15 residues. The CDR3 region is CASSPSGDSYNEQFF. The CDR3, as DNA: TGTGCCAGCTCCCCTAGCGGAGACTCCTACAATGAGCAGTTCTTC. The full variable domain, rest sourced from reference TRBV18 and TRBJ2-1, is NAGVMQNPRHLVRRRGQEARLRCSPMKGHSHVYWYRQLPEEGLKFMVYLQKENIIDESGMPKERFSAEFPKEGPSILRIQQVVRGDSAAYFCASSPSGDSYNEQFFGPGTRLTVL.

The chain uses TRBV11-3 and TRBJ2-2, with D perhaps TRBD1 (5 bases). This CDR3 is built from 14 residues. Trimming stripped 5 bases from V and 8 bases from J, with 15 bases between. Per the germline V gene, CDR1 is SGHNT and CDR2 is YENEEA. The CDR3 region has the DNA TGTGCCAGCAGCGCTGACAGAGCATGGGGGGAGCTGTTTTTT. This sequence encodes CASSADRAWGELFF. Complete variable domain (other parts from reference TRBV11-3 and TRBJ2-2): EAGVVQSPRYKIIEKKQPVAFWCNPISGHNTLYWYLQNLGQGPELLIRYENEEAVDDSQLPKDRFSAERLKGVDSTLKIQPAELGDSAVYLCASSADRAWGELFFGEGSRLTVL.

The chain recombines TRBV5-4 with TRBJ2-3; possibly TRBD1 for D (5 bases). This CDR3 has 16 residues. Trimming removed 0 bases from V and 1 base from J, with 12 bases in between. Germline V gene sequence: CDR1 SGHNT, CDR2 YYREEE (reference sequence). The DNA of the CDR3 is TGTGCCAGCAGCTTGGCCAACGTCAGGGGCACAGATACGCAGTATTTT. Its translation is CASSLANVRGTDTQYF. The whole variable domain, filled in from reference TRBV5-4 and TRBJ2-3, reads ETGVTQSPTHLIKTRGQQVTLRCSSQSGHNTVSWYQQALGQGPQFIFQYYREEENGRGNFPPRFSGLQFPNYSSELNVNALELDDSALYLCASSLANVRGTDTQYFGPGTRLTVL.

The V and J genes are TRBV28 and TRBJ1-1, with D hard to call. Looked up from germline, CDR1 is MDHEN and CDR2 is SYDVKM. The CDR3 sequence is 15 residues long. V lost 7 bases and J 1 base, leaving 16 bases between the germline ends. Here the CDR3 DNA reads TGTGCCAGCACCTCTTGGGTACGGGGGAACACTGAAGCTTTCTTT. Residues: CASTSWVRGNTEAFF.

The V gene is TRBV6-5, the J gene TRBJ2-1, with 11 nucleotides matching TRBD2. The CDR3 contains 16 residues. The germline V gene encodes CDR1 MNHEY and CDR2 SVGAGI. V lost 2 bases to trimming and J lost 4 bases; unmatched junction nucleotides: 4. In DNA, the CDR3 is TGTGCCAGCAGTTACCACCTAGCGGGGGGATACAATGAGCAGTTCTTC. Translated: CASSYHLAGGYNEQFF.

The chain employs TRBV11-3 and TRBJ2-3; 8 nucleotides agree with TRBD1. From germline, CDR1 is SGHNT and CDR2 YENEEA. V was clipped by 4 bases and J by 0 bases; unmatched bases: 9. The CDR3 is 17 residues long. The CDR3 sequence: CASSWGSGQASTDTQYF. The CDR3 DNA follows: TGTGCCAGCAGCTGGGGGTCGGGACAGGCCAGCACAGATACGCAGTATTTT.

The CDR3 reads CASSYSGGSYGYTF. CDR3 bases: TGTGCCAGCAGTTACTCAGGGGGTTCCTATGGCTACACCTTC. The V call is TRBV11-2, the J call TRBJ1-2, with 7 bases matching TRBD1. The CDR3 extends over 14 amino acids. V lost 6 bases to trimming and J lost 4 bases; unmatched junction nucleotides: 8. Germline CDR1 reads SGHAT; CDR2 reads FQNNGV.

This chain uses TRBV6-5 with TRBJ2-1, with D possibly matching TRBD1 (5 bases). The length of the CDR3 is 12 residues. Trimming pared 2 bases from V and 13 bases from J, leaving 12 bases between. The germline V gene has CDR1 MNHEY and CDR2 SVGAGI. The CDR3 region is CASSYGAPAQFF. The CDR3 DNA reads TGTGCCAGCAGTTACGGGGCCCCCGCTCAGTTCTTC.

This chain joins TRBV6-5 and TRBJ1-1; D unresolved. V was clipped by 0 bases and J by 1 base, with 6 bases between them. This CDR3 region has 14 residues. Germline V lookup: CDR1 MNHEY, CDR2 SVGAGI. Written as DNA, the CDR3 is TGTGCCAGCAGTTACTCGGCGGCGAACACTGAAGCTTTCTTT. It is translated as CASSYSAANTEAFF.

The CDR3 DNA reads TGTGCCAGTAGGGGGGTGGCTAACTATGGCTACACCTTC. Translation gives CASRGVANYGYTF. This rearrangement joins TRBV19 to TRBJ1-2; D possibly corresponds to TRBD1 (5 bases). Trimming removed 6 bases at V and 0 bases at J, with 8 bases between. Germline V gene lookup returns CDR1 LNHDA and CDR2 SQIVND (reference sequence). The CDR3 consists of 13 residues.

The CDR3: CASSLERGGSYNEQFF. CDR3 in DNA: TGTGCCAGCAGCTTAGAAAGGGGAGGCTCCTACAATGAGCAGTTCTTC. The chain uses TRBV7-9 and TRBJ2-1; a possible D gene is TRBD2 (6 bases). Per the germline V gene, CDR1 is SEHNR and CDR2 is FQNEAQ (reference sequence). Deletions cut 1 base from V and 0 bases from J, with 10 bases between. The CDR3 length is 16 residues.

The V gene is TRBV19, the J gene TRBJ2-6; D unresolved. Germline V CDR1 and CDR2: LNHDA, SQIVND (reference sequence). The CDR3 runs to 18 residues. V lost 5 bases and J 0 bases, leaving 17 bases between the germline ends. CDR3 sequence reads: CASSSLLGVLSGANVLTF. The DNA of the CDR3 is TGTGCCAGTAGTTCCTTGCTTGGGGTGCTCTCTGGGGCCAACGTCCTGACTTTC.

The chain is built from TRBV9 and TRBJ2-1, with 8 bases that match TRBD2. CDR1 and CDR2 (germline): SGDLS, YYNGEE. The CDR3 has 12 residues. J lost 6 bases, V lost 4 bases, and 0 bases had no gene match. CDR3 DNA sequence: TGTGCCAGCAGCCTAGCGGGCAATGAGCAGTTCTTC. It codes for CASSLAGNEQFF.

This chain links TRBV11-3 with TRBJ2-1; 8 positions agree with TRBD2. The CDR3 is 15 amino acids. Germline CDR1 reads SGHNT; CDR2 reads YENEEA. V dropped 2 bases and J dropped 8; count of bases not matched to a gene: 8. In DNA, the CDR3 is TGTGCCAGCAGCTTACGGACTAGCCCGGGGTATGAGCAGTTCTTC. Its protein is CASSLRTSPGYEQFF.

The V gene is TRBV18, the J gene TRBJ1-5; 9 bases match TRBD1. This CDR3 is 14 amino acids long. J gave up 6 bases and V 10 bases, and 10 bases lay outside the gene matches. Looked up from germline, CDR1 is KGHSH and CDR2 is LQKENI. For the CDR3, the DNA is TGTGCCACCGACATGACAGGGGGGGCTCAGCCCCAGCATTTT. Its translation: CATDMTGGAQPQHF. Based on the CDR3 plus reference TRBV18 and TRBJ1-5, the full variable domain is NAGVMQNPRHLVRRRGQEARLRCSPMKGHSHVYWYRQLPEEGLKFMVYLQKENIIDESGMPKERFSAEFPKEGPSILRIQQVVRGDSAAYFCATDMTGGAQPQHFGDGTRLSIL.

The gene calls are TRBV7-2 and TRBJ2-5, with 7 bases identical to TRBD2. The ends lost 4 bases at V and 5 bases at J; junction bases unmatched: 13. The CDR3 is 16 amino acids. The germline V gene has CDR1 SGHTA and CDR2 FQGNSA. The CDR3 sequence: CASSSQSGNSMETQYF. CDR3 nucleotide sequence: TGTGCCAGCAGCTCCCAAAGCGGGAATAGTATGGAGACCCAGTACTTC. The full variable domain, with the rest looked up from reference TRBV7-2 and TRBJ2-5, is GAGVSQSPSNKVTEKGKDVELRCDPISGHTALYWYRQSLGQGLEFLIYFQGNSAPDKSGLPSDRFSAERTGGSVSTLTIQRTQQEDSAVYLCASSSQSGNSMETQYFGPGTRLLVL.

The rearrangement links TRBV5-6 to TRBJ2-3; D gene ambiguous. Per germline, CDR1 SGHDT and CDR2 YYEEEE. The CDR3 consists of 11 residues. Trimming took off 4 bases at V and 3 bases at J, with 3 bases between the two ends. The DNA of the CDR3 is TGTGCCAGCAGCAGGACAGATACGCAGTATTTT. Translating it yields CASSRTDTQYF.